Below, 21 T cell receptor beta chains from the same sample are listed, as sequenced in a study of PD-L1 blockade in urothelial cancer. The assay was immunoSEQ multiplex PCR, and TCRdb's table has in-frame clones only and misses some. The sample yields roughly 56,000 clones, roughly four fifths seen once. Sequenced here: PBMCs, sampled around atezolizumab (anti-PD-L1) treatment. The receptors stem from an older man with urothelial cancer.

V is TRBV5-1 and J is TRBJ1-2; 9 nucleotides align to TRBD1. Germline V gives CDR1 SGHRS, CDR2 YFSETQ. V gave up 1 base and J gave up 1 base; unmatched junction bases: 11. The CDR3 runs to 18 residues. In DNA form, the CDR3 reads TGCGCCAGCAGCTTGTTGGCTTCTTGGACAGGGGATAACTATGGCTACACCTTC. This encodes CASSLLASWTGDNYGYTF.

The CDR3 DNA reads TGTGCTAGTCCTCGGACAGGGGGGGTACGAATTTTAACCTACGAGCAGTACTTC. It codes for CASPRTGGVRILTYEQYF. This chain uses TRBV12-5 with TRBJ2-7, with 10 bases fitting TRBD1. The ends lost 8 bases at V and 2 bases at J; junction bases unmatched: 18. The CDR3 runs 18 residues. CDR1 is LGHNT, CDR2 FRNRAP, per germline. The whole variable domain, filled in from reference TRBV12-5 and TRBJ2-7, reads DARVTQTPRHKVTEMGQEVTMRCQPILGHNTVFWYRQTMMQGLELLAYFRNRAPLDDSGMPKDRFSAEMPDATLATLKIQPSEPRDSAVYFCASPRTGGVRILTYEQYFGPGTRLTVT.

The V and J genes are TRBV7-9 and TRBJ2-2; D is perhaps TRBD2 (6 bases). V lost 5 bases, J lost 2 bases, and 12 bases lay in between. This CDR3 comprises 15 residues. Germline CDR1 is SEHNR and CDR2 is FQNEAQ (reference sequence). This chain's CDR3 is CASSQVGLNTGELFF. The CDR3 coding sequence is TGTGCCAGCAGCCAAGTGGGACTTAACACCGGGGAGCTGTTTTTT.

V usage is TRBV19 and J usage is TRBJ2-7, with TRBD2 identical over 7 bases. Per germline, CDR1 LNHDA and CDR2 SQIVND (reference sequence). V trimming: 7 bases; J trimming: 2 bases; junction bases outside the gene matches: 11. This CDR3 is built from 15 residues. This CDR3 is CASNPSGPSPYEQYF. CDR3 sequence (DNA): TGTGCCAGTAATCCTAGCGGACCAAGTCCCTACGAGCAGTACTTC. Together with reference TRBV19 and TRBJ2-7, the CDR3 gives the full variable domain: DGGITQSPKYLFRKEGQNVTLSCEQNLNHDAMYWYRQDPGQGLRLIYYSQIVNDFQKGDIAEGYSVSREKKESFPLTVTSAQKNPTAFYLCASNPSGPSPYEQYFGPGTRLTVT.

The chain joins TRBV4-1 to TRBJ2-1; 9 nucleotides line up with TRBD2. Germline-derived CDR1 and CDR2 are MGHRA and YSYEKL. The length of the CDR3 is 20 residues. The V and J ends lost 0 bases and 4 bases, in that order; junction bases with no gene match: 16. DNA for the CDR3: TGCGCCAGCAGCCAAGATGGGGCAGCGGGTAGCGGGAGAGTGTACAATGAGCAGTTCTTC. Amino acid sequence: CASSQDGAAGSGRVYNEQFF.

The CDR3, as DNA: TGTGCCAGCAGCTTGTCTAGCGACCAAGAGACCCAGTACTTC. Encoded protein: CASSLSSDQETQYF. The chain couples TRBV5-4 to TRBJ2-5, with D maybe TRBD2 (6 bases). There are 14 residues in the CDR3. Between the trimmed V and J ends, which lost 1 base and 0 bases, there was a span of 7 bases. Germline values: CDR1 SGHNT, CDR2 YYREEE (reference sequence).

The genes are TRBV11-2 and TRBJ2-6; TRBD1 aligns across 7 bases. CDR3 length: 17 residues. The ends lost 3 bases at V and 0 bases at J; junction bases unmatched: 5. The germline V gene has CDR1 SGHAT and CDR2 FQNNGV. The CDR3 protein is CASSLGQSASGANVLTF. Written as DNA, the CDR3 is TGTGCCAGCAGCTTGGGACAGTCTGCCTCTGGGGCCAACGTCCTGACTTTC. Filled out from reference TRBV11-2 and TRBJ2-6, the complete variable domain reads EAGVAQSPRYKIIEKRQSVAFWCNPISGHATLYWYQQILGQGPKLLIQFQNNGVVDDSQLPKDRFSAERLKGVDSTLKIQPAKLEDSAVYLCASSLGQSASGANVLTFGAGSRLTVL.

The J gene is TRBJ2-1, the V gene TRBV10-3, with 14 bases identical to TRBD2. The CDR3 loop spans 20 amino acids. The germline CDR1 and CDR2 sequences are ENHRY and SYGVKD. The V and J ends lost 0 bases and 0 bases, in that order; junction bases with no gene match: 7. The CDR3 DNA is TGTGCCATCAGTGAGTCTCCGGGACTAGCGGGAGAGAGCTCCTACAATGAGCAGTTCTTC. Translated: CAISESPGLAGESSYNEQFF.

V gene TRBV29-1 combines with J gene TRBJ2-3, with 8 bases lining up with TRBD2. Trimming at V came to 3 bases and at J to 2 bases, leaving 10 bases not matched to a gene. Germline V gene lookup returns CDR1 SQVTM and CDR2 ANQGSEA. This CDR3 is built from 16 residues. The CDR3 nucleotides read TGCAGCGTTGAGGGGTGGCTAGCGGGTATCACAGATACGCAGTATTTT. Its protein is CSVEGWLAGITDTQYF.

This chain connects TRBV7-9 to TRBJ1-3; no firm D call. V was clipped by 5 bases and J by 0 bases, with 14 bases between them. This CDR3 is 16 amino acids long. The germline V gene encodes CDR1 SEHNR and CDR2 FQNEAQ (reference sequence). CDR3 in DNA: TGTGCCAGCAGCCGTCTAGACGGTCGCTCTGGAAACACCATATATTTT. It specifies CASSRLDGRSGNTIYF.

The genes are TRBV6-5 and TRBJ1-5, with D uncertain. V was shortened by 5 bases and J by 3 bases, with 14 bases between the two germline ends. The length of the CDR3 is 15 residues. Germline V gives CDR1 MNHEY, CDR2 SVGAGI. DNA for the CDR3: TGTGCCAGCAGTCCGTCGGGTGGTCTCAATCAGCCCCAGCATTTT. It specifies CASSPSGGLNQPQHF.

Regarding this clone: Other DNA sequences in the sample encode the same CDR3. This chain uses TRBV2 with TRBJ2-3; TRBD2 might be the D (5 bases). Germline assignment: CDR1 SNHLY and CDR2 FYNNEI. V was trimmed by 0 bases and J by 1 base, leaving 5 bases between them. This CDR3 has 14 residues. The CDR3, as DNA: TGTGCCAGCAGTGAAGCGCGGGGCACAGATACGCAGTATTTT. Its protein is CASSEARGTDTQYF. Full variable domain (missing parts from reference TRBV2 and TRBJ2-3): EPEVTQTPSHQVTQMGQEVILRCVPISNHLYFYWYRQILGQKVEFLVSFYNNEISEKSEIFDDQFSVERPDGSNFTLKIRSTKLEDSAMYFCASSEARGTDTQYFGPGTRLTVL.

V and J are TRBV18 and TRBJ1-2, with D tentatively TRBD1 (6 bases). Germline-derived CDR1 and CDR2 are KGHSH and LQKENI. CDR3 length: 16 residues. V lost 2 bases, J lost 0 bases, and 13 bases lay in between. The CDR3: CASSPTGGQANYGYTF. Here the CDR3 DNA reads TGTGCCAGCTCACCAACGGGGGGCCAAGCTAACTATGGCTACACCTTC.

This chain joins TRBV7-2 and TRBJ1-4, with 7 bases aligning to TRBD1. The junction had 5 bases not matched to a gene; V was cut back by 4 bases and J by 3 bases. Germline-derived CDR1 and CDR2 are SGHTA and FQGNSA. CDR3 length equals 15 residues. The DNA of the CDR3 is TGTGCCAGCAGCTCGACAGGGCCCCCTAATGAAAAACTGTTTTTT. This gives the protein CASSSTGPPNEKLFF.

This chain connects TRBV18 to TRBJ2-1; D is undetermined. Germline CDR1 KGHSH, CDR2 LQKENI. CDR3 length: 12 amino acids. Trimming removed 6 bases at V and 5 bases at J, with 8 bases between. DNA for the CDR3: TGTGCCAGCTCGCTACTACACAATGAGCAGTTCTTC. It encodes CASSLLHNEQFF.

This chain joins TRBV7-2 and TRBJ2-7; 7 nucleotides align to TRBD1. CDR1 and CDR2 (germline): SGHTA, FQGNSA. Losses at the gene ends were 0 bases for V and 4 bases for J; bases not matched to a gene: 3. This CDR3 has 14 residues. The CDR3 region has the DNA TGTGCCAGCAGCTTAGCCCCGGGACAGTACGAGCAGTACTTC. It specifies CASSLAPGQYEQYF.

This chain links TRBV2 with TRBJ1-2; D remains unclear. Germline CDR1 and CDR2: SNHLY and FYNNEI. The CDR3 length is 11 residues. The V end was cut by 5 bases, the J end by 2 bases, with 3 bases between. CDR3: CASSPNYGYTF. CDR3 sequence (DNA): TGTGCCAGCAGTCCAAACTATGGCTACACCTTC. The full variable domain, with the rest looked up from reference TRBV2 and TRBJ1-2, is EPEVTQTPSHQVTQMGQEVILRCVPISNHLYFYWYRQILGQKVEFLVSFYNNEISEKSEIFDDQFSVERPDGSNFTLKIRSTKLEDSAMYFCASSPNYGYTFGSGTRLTVV.

The chain is built from TRBV6-5 and TRBJ1-2, with D possibly matching TRBD1 (5 bases). CDR3 length: 13 residues. V gave up 6 bases and J gave up 5 bases, with 13 bases separating them. Germline lookup yields CDR1 MNHEY and CDR2 SVGAGI. The chain's CDR3 is CASRRQKEYGYTF. In DNA form, the CDR3 reads TGTGCCAGCAGGCGACAGAAGGAGTATGGCTACACCTTC.

This chain links TRBV27 with TRBJ1-4, with TRBD1 matching 9 bases. The germline CDR1 and CDR2 sequences are MNHEY and SMNVEV (reference sequence). The CDR3 is 14 amino acids. The V segment lost 5 bases and the J segment 6 bases; nucleotides outside the gene matches: 4. The CDR3 sequence: CASSMRDRDEKLFF. The CDR3 coding sequence is TGTGCCAGCAGTATGCGGGACAGGGATGAAAAACTGTTTTTT.

V gene TRBV30 combines with J gene TRBJ1-1, with D possibly being TRBD1 (6 bases). Trimming stripped 4 bases from V and 7 bases from J, with 16 bases between. The germline CDR1 and CDR2 sequences are GTSNPN and SVGIG (reference sequence). The CDR3 extends over 13 amino acids. CDR3 region: CAWNRGRAGEAFF. In DNA, the CDR3 is TGTGCCTGGAATAGGGGGAGAGCTGGTGAAGCTTTCTTT. Based on the CDR3 plus reference TRBV30 and TRBJ1-1, the full variable domain is SQTIHQWPATLVQPVGSPLSLECTVEGTSNPNLYWYRQAAGRGLQLLFYSVGIGQISSEVPQNLSASRPQDRQFILSSKKLLLSDSGFYLCAWNRGRAGEAFFGQGTRLTVV.

This clone was picked up a small number of times. The J gene is TRBJ1-5, the V gene TRBV2; no definite D call. Trimming removed 7 bases at V and 3 bases at J, with 16 bases between. The CDR3 contains 15 residues. Germline CDR1 SNHLY, CDR2 FYNNEI. The CDR3 protein is CASTQRFGVNQPQHF. The DNA for the CDR3 is TGTGCCAGCACCCAGAGGTTCGGGGTCAATCAGCCCCAGCATTTT. Full variable domain (missing parts from reference TRBV2 and TRBJ1-5): EPEVTQTPSHQVTQMGQEVILRCVPISNHLYFYWYRQILGQKVEFLVSFYNNEISEKSEIFDDQFSVERPDGSNFTLKIRSTKLEDSAMYFCASTQRFGVNQPQHFGDGTRLSIL.